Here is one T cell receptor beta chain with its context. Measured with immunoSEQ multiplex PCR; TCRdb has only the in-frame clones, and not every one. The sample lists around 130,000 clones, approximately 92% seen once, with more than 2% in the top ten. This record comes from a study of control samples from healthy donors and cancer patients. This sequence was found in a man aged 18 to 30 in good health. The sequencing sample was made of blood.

This chain's CDR3 is CASTTRGYGYTF. CDR3 nucleotide sequence: TGTGCCAGCACCACCAGGGGCTATGGCTACACCTTC. The J gene is TRBJ1-2, the V gene TRBV12-3 or TRBV12-4; tentatively, D is TRBD1 (6 bases). The CDR3 covers 12 residues. Trimming stripped 7 bases from V and 4 bases from J, with 10 bases between.